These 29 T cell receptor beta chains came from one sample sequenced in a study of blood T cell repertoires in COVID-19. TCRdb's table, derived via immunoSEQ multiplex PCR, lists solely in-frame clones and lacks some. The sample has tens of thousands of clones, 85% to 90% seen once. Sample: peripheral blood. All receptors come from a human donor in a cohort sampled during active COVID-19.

The CDR3 DNA reads as TGTGCCAGCAGTTTACTAGGTACAGGTAGCTCCTACGAGCAGTACTTC. Translation gives CASSLLGTGSSYEQYF. The V call is TRBV27, the J call TRBJ2-7, with D maybe TRBD1 (5 bases). Trimming left V 2 bases short and J 0 bases short, with 14 bases between. The CDR3 covers 16 residues. Germline loops: CDR1 MNHEY, CDR2 SMNVEV (reference sequence).

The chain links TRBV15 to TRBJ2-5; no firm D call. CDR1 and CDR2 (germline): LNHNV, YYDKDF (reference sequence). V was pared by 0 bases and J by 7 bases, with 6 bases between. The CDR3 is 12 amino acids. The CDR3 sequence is CATSRDSRTQYF. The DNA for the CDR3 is TGTGCCACCAGCAGAGATTCCAGGACCCAGTACTTC.

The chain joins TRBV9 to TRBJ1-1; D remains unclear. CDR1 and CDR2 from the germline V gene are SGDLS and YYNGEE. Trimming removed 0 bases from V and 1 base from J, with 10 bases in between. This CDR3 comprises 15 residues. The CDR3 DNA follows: TGTGCCAGCAGCGTAGATGTCTCGGGGAACACTGAAGCTTTCTTT. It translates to CASSVDVSGNTEAFF.

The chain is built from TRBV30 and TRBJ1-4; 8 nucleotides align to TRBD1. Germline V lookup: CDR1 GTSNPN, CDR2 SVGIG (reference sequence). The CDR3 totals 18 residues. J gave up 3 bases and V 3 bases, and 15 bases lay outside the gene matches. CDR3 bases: TGTGCCTGGAGAAGACAGGGGATCTTCACCGAGTCTAATGAAAAACTGTTTTTT. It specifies CAWRRQGIFTESNEKLFF.

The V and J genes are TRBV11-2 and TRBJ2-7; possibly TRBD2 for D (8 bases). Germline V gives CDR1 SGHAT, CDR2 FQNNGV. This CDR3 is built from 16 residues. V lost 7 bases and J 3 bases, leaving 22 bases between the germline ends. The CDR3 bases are TGTGCCAGCACCCCGTCGGGAGGGTACAGGGGCTACGAGCAGTACTTC. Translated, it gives CASTPSGGYRGYEQYF.

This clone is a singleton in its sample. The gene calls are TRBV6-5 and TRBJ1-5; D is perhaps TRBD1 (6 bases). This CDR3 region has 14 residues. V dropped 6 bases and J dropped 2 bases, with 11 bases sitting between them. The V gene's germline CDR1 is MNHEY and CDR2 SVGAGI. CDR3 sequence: CASRPRQGNQPQHF. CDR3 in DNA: TGTGCCAGCAGACCCCGACAGGGCAATCAGCCCCAGCATTTT.

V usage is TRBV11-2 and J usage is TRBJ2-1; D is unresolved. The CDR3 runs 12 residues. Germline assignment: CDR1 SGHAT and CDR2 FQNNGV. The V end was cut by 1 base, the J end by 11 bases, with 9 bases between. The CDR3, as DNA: TGTGCCAGCAGCTTAGTGTCGTCTAAGCAGTTCTTC. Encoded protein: CASSLVSSKQFF.

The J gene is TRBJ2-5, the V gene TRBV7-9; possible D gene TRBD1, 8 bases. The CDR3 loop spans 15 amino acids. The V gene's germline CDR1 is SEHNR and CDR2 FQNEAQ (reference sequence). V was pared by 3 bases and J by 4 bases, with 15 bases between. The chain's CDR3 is CASSFSYRGGETQYF. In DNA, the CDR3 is TGTGCCAGCAGCTTCAGTTACAGGGGGGGAGAGACCCAGTACTTC.

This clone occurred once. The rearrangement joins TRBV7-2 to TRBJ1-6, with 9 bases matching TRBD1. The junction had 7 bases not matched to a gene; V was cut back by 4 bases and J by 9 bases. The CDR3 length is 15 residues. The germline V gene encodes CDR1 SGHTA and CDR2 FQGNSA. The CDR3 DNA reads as TGTGCCAGCAGCTCCGGGACAGGGAAGGGTTCACCCCTCCACTTT. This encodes CASSSGTGKGSPLHF.

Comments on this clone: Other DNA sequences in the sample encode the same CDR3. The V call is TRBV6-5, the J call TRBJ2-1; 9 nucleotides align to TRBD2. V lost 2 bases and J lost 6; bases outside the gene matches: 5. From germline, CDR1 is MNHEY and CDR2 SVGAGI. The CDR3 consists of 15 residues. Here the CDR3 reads CASSYPGLAGNEQFF. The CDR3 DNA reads TGTGCCAGCAGTTACCCGGGACTAGCAGGCAATGAGCAGTTCTTC.

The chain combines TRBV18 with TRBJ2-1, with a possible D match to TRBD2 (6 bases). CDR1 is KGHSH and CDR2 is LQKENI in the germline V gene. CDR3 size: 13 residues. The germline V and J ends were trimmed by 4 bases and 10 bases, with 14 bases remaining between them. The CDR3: CASSQVAEKEQFF. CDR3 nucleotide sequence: TGTGCCAGCTCACAGGTAGCGGAAAAGGAGCAGTTCTTC.

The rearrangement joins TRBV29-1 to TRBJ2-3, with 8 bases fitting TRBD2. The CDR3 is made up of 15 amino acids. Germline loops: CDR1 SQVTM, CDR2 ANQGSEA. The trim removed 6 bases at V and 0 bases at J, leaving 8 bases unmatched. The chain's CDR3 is CSVVLSGKSTDTQYF. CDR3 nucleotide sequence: TGCAGCGTCGTCCTTAGCGGGAAAAGCACAGATACGCAGTATTTT.

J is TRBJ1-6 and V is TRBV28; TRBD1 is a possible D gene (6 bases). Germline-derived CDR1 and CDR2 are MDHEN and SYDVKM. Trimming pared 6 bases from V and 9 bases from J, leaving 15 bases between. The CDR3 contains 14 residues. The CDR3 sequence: CASRPTGFISPLHF. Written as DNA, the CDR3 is TGTGCCAGCAGACCAACAGGGTTCATTTCACCCCTCCACTTT.

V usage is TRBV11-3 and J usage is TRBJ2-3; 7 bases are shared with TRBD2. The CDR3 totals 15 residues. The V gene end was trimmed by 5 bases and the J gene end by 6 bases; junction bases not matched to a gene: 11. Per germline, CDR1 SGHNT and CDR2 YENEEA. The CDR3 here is CASSRRDYEGDTQYF. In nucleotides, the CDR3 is TGTGCCAGCAGCCGACGGGACTACGAGGGGGATACGCAGTATTTT.

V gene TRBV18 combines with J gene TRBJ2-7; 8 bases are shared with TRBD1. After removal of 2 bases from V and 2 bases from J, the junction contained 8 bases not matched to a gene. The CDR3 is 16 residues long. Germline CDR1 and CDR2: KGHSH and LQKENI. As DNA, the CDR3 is TGTGCCAGCTCACCAACCGGGACAGGAGGGACCTACGAGCAGTACTTC. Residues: CASSPTGTGGTYEQYF.

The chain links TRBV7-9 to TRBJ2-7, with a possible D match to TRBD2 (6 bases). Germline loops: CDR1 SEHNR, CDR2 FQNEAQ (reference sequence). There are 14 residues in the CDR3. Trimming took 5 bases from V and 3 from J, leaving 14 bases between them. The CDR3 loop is CASSHRDFNYEQYF. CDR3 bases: TGTGCCAGCAGCCACCGGGACTTCAACTACGAGCAGTACTTC.

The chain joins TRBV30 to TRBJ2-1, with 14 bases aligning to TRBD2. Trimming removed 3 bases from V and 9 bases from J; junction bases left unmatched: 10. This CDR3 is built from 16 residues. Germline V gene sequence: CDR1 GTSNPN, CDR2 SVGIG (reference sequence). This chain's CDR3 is CAWRGTSGSSWAEQFF. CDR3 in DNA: TGTGCCTGGAGGGGGACTAGCGGGAGCTCTTGGGCTGAGCAGTTCTTC.

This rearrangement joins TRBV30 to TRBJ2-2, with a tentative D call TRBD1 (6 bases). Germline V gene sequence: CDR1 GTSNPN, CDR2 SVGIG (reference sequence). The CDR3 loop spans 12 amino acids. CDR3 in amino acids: CSLSGAGGELFF. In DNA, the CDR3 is TGTTCTCTCTCAGGGGCAGGCGGGGAGCTGTTTTTT.

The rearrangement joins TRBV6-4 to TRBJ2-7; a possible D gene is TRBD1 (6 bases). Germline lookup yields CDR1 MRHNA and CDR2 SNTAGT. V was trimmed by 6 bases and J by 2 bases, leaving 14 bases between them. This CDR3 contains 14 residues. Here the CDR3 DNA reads TGTGCCAGCAGGGACAGTCAAATAGCCTACGAGCAGTACTTC. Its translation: CASRDSQIAYEQYF.

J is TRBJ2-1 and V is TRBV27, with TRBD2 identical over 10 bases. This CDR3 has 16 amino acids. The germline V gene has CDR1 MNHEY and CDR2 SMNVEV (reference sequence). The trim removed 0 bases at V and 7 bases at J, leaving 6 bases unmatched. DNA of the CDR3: TGTGCCAGCAGTTTATCGAAGGGACTAGCGAGGAATGAGCAGTTCTTC. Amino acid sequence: CASSLSKGLARNEQFF.

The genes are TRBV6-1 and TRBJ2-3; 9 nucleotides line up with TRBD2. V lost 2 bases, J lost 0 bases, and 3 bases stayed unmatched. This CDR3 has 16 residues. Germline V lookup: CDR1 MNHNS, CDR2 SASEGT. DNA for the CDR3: TGTGCCAGCAGTGAACTAGCGGGGTCTAGCACAGATACGCAGTATTTT. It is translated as CASSELAGSSTDTQYF.

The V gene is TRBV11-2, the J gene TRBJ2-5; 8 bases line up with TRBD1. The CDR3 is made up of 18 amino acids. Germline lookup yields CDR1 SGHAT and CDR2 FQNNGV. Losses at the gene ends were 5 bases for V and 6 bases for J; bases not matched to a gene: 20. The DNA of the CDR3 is TGTGCCAGCAGCCAGACACTCACTTTAGGACAGGGCAGGCAGACCCAGTACTTC. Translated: CASSQTLTLGQGRQTQYF.

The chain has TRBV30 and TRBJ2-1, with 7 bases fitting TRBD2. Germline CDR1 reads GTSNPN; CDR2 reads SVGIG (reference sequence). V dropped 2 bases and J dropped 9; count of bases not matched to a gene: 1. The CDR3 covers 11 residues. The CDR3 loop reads CAWSRGVEQFF. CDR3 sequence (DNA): TGTGCCTGGAGTCGGGGGGTTGAGCAGTTCTTC.

CDR3 coding DNA: TGTGCCTGGGAAGGACTAGCGGGAGTGGTAGGCAATGAGCAGTTCTTC. As protein: CAWEGLAGVVGNEQFF. V is TRBV30 and J is TRBJ2-1; 13 bases agree with TRBD2. Germline trimming cut 5 bases from V and 6 bases from J; bases unmatched to any gene: 10. Looked up from germline, CDR1 is GTSNPN and CDR2 is SVGIG (reference sequence). The CDR3 spans 16 residues.

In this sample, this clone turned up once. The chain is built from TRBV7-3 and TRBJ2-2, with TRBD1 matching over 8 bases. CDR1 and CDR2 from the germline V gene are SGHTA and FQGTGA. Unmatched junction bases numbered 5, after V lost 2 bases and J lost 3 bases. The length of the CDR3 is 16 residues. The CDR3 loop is CASSLVQGADTGELFF. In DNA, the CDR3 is TGTGCCAGCAGCTTAGTTCAGGGGGCCGACACCGGGGAGCTGTTTTTT.

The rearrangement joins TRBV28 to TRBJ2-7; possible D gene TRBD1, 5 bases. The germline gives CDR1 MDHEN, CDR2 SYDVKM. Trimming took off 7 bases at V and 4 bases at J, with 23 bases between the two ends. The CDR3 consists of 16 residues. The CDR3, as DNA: TGTGCCAGCACCAAACCTTTGCAACGAAGGGGATACGAGCAGTACTTC. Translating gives CASTKPLQRRGYEQYF.

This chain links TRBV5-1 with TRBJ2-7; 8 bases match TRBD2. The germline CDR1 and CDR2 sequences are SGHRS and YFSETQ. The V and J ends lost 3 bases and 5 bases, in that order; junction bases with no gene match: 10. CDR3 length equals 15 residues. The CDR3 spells CASSYGGTSIHEQYF. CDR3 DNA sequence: TGCGCCAGCAGCTACGGGGGGACTAGTATTCACGAGCAGTACTTC.

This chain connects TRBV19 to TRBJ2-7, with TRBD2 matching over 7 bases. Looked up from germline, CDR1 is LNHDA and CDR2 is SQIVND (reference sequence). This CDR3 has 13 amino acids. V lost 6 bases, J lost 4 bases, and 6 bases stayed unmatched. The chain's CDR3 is CASSLAVSYEQYF. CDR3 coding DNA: TGTGCCAGTAGCCTAGCGGTATCATACGAGCAGTACTTC.

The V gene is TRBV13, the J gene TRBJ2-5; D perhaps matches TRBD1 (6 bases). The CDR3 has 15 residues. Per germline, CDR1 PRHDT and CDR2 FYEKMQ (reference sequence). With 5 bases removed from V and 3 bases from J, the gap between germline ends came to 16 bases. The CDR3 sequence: CASSLDGTSEETQYF. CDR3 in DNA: TGTGCCAGCAGCCTCGACGGGACAAGCGAAGAGACCCAGTACTTC. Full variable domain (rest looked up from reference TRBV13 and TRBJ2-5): AAGVIQSPRHLIKEKRETATLKCYPIPRHDTVYWYQQGPGQDPQFLISFYEKMQSDKGSIPDRFSAQQFSDYHSELNMSSLELGDSALYFCASSLDGTSEETQYFGPGTRLLVL.